This T cell receptor (beta chain) stems from a study of blood T cell repertoires in COVID-19. Study background: T cells, B-cell-depleted T cells, or PBMCs provided the cDNA or gDNA that served as material.

The germline gives CDR1 KGHSH, CDR2 LQKENI. V shed 3 bases and J shed 4 bases, with 9 bases lying between them. This CDR3 spans 13 amino acids. Original analysis: Estimation of nucleated cell counts was performed using reference gene primer amplification. TCRdb's copy holds only in-frame clones and misses some; the assay was immunoSEQ multiplex PCR. That table is the source of V, J and clone size, and D and trimming were worked out from the DNA. The sample has around 190,000 clones, 84% seen once. On this clone itself: Other nucleotide sequences in the sample specify the same CDR3.

The TCR sequence derives from a human donor in a cohort sampled during active COVID-19. The rearrangement links TRBV18 to TRBJ1-2; D is possibly TRBD1 (5 bases). Sequencing input: peripheral blood. CDR3 residues: CASSPTQGYGYTF. CDR3 bases: TGTGCCAGCTCACCGACGCAGGGCTATGGCTACACCTTC.